Below, 30 T cell receptor beta chains from the same sample are listed, as sequenced in a study of T cell responses to AZD1222 COVID-19 vaccine. The protocol was immunoSEQ multiplex PCR, while the TCRdb copy is restricted to in-frame clones and leaves out a portion. This sample has about 72,000 clones, with 70% to 90% found just once. Sequenced here: peripheral blood, sampled 28 days after the second AZD1222 dose. These receptors came from an adult who received the AZD1222 COVID-19 vaccine.

The V and J genes are TRBV6-5 and TRBJ2-1; no firm D call. Per the germline V gene, CDR1 is MNHEY and CDR2 is SVGAGI. V was pared by 1 base and J by 9 bases, with 4 bases between. This CDR3 has 11 amino acids. The CDR3 DNA follows: TGTGCCAGCAGTTACTGGGGTGAGCAGTTCTTC. It is translated as CASSYWGEQFF.

V usage is TRBV7-3 and J usage is TRBJ2-7, with TRBD1 as a possible D gene (5 bases). Looked up from germline, CDR1 is SGHTA and CDR2 is FQGTGA. Trimming removed 2 bases from V and 2 bases from J, with 7 bases in between. CDR3 size: 13 residues. CDR3 amino acids: CASSLDSTYEQYF. The DNA of the CDR3 is TGTGCCAGCAGCTTAGACAGCACCTACGAGCAGTACTTC.

The chain carries TRBV10-3 and TRBJ2-1; possible D gene TRBD2, 6 bases. Looked up from germline, CDR1 is ENHRY and CDR2 is SYGVKD. Trimming cost V 6 bases and J 5 bases, with 11 bases left between them. The CDR3 extends over 13 amino acids. This chain's CDR3 is CAISGGVDNEQFF. DNA for the CDR3: TGTGCCATCAGCGGGGGAGTAGACAATGAGCAGTTCTTC.

The chain has TRBV18 and TRBJ1-1; D unresolved. V lost 4 bases and J 2 bases, leaving 8 bases between the germline ends. The CDR3 has 13 amino acids. Germline loops: CDR1 KGHSH, CDR2 LQKENI. The CDR3 here is CASSLQQNTEAFF. As DNA, the CDR3 is TGTGCCAGCTCACTACAGCAAAACACTGAAGCTTTCTTT.

The J gene is TRBJ2-7, the V gene TRBV6-5, with D tentatively TRBD2 (6 bases). Trimming shortened V by 7 bases and J by 2 bases, and 6 bases separated the two germline ends. CDR1 and CDR2 (germline): MNHEY, SVGAGI. The CDR3 extends over 11 amino acids. CDR3 region: CASIAAYEQYF. CDR3 in DNA: TGTGCCAGCATAGCGGCCTACGAGCAGTACTTC.

The chain carries TRBV19 and TRBJ2-3; no firm D call. Per germline, CDR1 LNHDA and CDR2 SQIVND (reference sequence). This CDR3 region has 15 residues. The V end lost 4 bases, the J end lost 2 bases, and 13 bases lay between the germline ends. CDR3 in DNA: TGTGCCAGTAGTACCCAACAGCAAGCCACAGATACGCAGTATTTT. Residues: CASSTQQQATDTQYF. Looking up the rest from reference TRBV19 and TRBJ2-3 gives the full variable domain: DGGITQSPKYLFRKEGQNVTLSCEQNLNHDAMYWYRQDPGQGLRLIYYSQIVNDFQKGDIAEGYSVSREKKESFPLTVTSAQKNPTAFYLCASSTQQQATDTQYFGPGTRLTVL.

The chain carries TRBV29-1 and TRBJ2-7, with 7 bases aligning to TRBD1. There are 15 residues in the CDR3. The ends lost 4 bases at V and 5 bases at J; junction bases unmatched: 14. Germline loops: CDR1 SQVTM, CDR2 ANQGSEA. The DNA of the CDR3 is TGCAGCGTTGGGGAACGCGACAGGGTGGGCGACGAGCAGTACTTC. Its protein is CSVGERDRVGDEQYF.

The chain joins TRBV7-2 to TRBJ2-7; 7 bases agree with TRBD2. The CDR3 runs to 14 residues. The V and J ends lost 4 bases and 5 bases, in that order; junction bases with no gene match: 8. Germline CDR1 and CDR2: SGHTA and FQGNSA. The CDR3 coding sequence is TGTGCCAGCAGCTCACAGCGGGATTCCAACGAGCAGTACTTC. The encoded protein is CASSSQRDSNEQYF.

This chain uses TRBV19 with TRBJ2-7; TRBD1 aligns across 9 bases. The CDR3 runs 14 residues. Germline-derived CDR1 and CDR2 are LNHDA and SQIVND (reference sequence). V was pared by 5 bases and J by 5 bases, with 7 bases of the junction left unmatched. The CDR3 loop reads CASSPGQGWHEQYF. In DNA form, the CDR3 reads TGTGCCAGTAGTCCGGGACAGGGATGGCACGAGCAGTACTTC. The full variable domain, its missing parts supplied by reference TRBV19 and TRBJ2-7, is DGGITQSPKYLFRKEGQNVTLSCEQNLNHDAMYWYRQDPGQGLRLIYYSQIVNDFQKGDIAEGYSVSREKKESFPLTVTSAQKNPTAFYLCASSPGQGWHEQYFGPGTRLTVT.

The chain employs TRBV19 and TRBJ1-1, with D possibly TRBD1 on 6 matching bases. This CDR3 has 13 amino acids. In germline, CDR1 is LNHDA, CDR2 SQIVND (reference sequence). V dropped 3 bases and J dropped 1 base, with 6 bases sitting between them. The chain's CDR3 is CASSMTGNTEAFF. DNA for the CDR3: TGTGCCAGTAGTATGACAGGGAACACTGAAGCTTTCTTT. Filled out from reference TRBV19 and TRBJ1-1, the complete variable domain reads DGGITQSPKYLFRKEGQNVTLSCEQNLNHDAMYWYRQDPGQGLRLIYYSQIVNDFQKGDIAEGYSVSREKKESFPLTVTSAQKNPTAFYLCASSMTGNTEAFFGQGTRLTVV.

Only a few counts were recorded for this clone. The genes are TRBV6-1 and TRBJ2-3, with 11 bases aligning to TRBD1. V lost 1 base, J lost 4 bases, and 1 base stayed unmatched. The CDR3 consists of 15 residues. Germline CDR1 MNHNS, CDR2 SASEGT. CDR3 sequence reads: CASSEGTGGADTQYF. As DNA, the CDR3 is TGTGCCAGCAGTGAAGGGACAGGGGGCGCAGATACGCAGTATTTT.

This chain links TRBV5-1 with TRBJ1-1; D might be TRBD1 (6 bases). V lost 4 bases and J lost 2, with 15 bases in between. Germline CDR1 SGHRS, CDR2 YFSETQ. This CDR3 region has 15 residues. The CDR3 here is CASSPREGGNTEAFF. CDR3 sequence (DNA): TGCGCCAGCAGCCCCCGTGAGGGGGGCAACACTGAAGCTTTCTTT. The whole variable domain, filled in from reference TRBV5-1 and TRBJ1-1, reads KAGVTQTPRYLIKTRGQQVTLSCSPISGHRSVSWYQQTPGQGLQFLFEYFSETQRNKGNFPGRFSGRQFSNSRSEMNVSTLELGDSALYLCASSPREGGNTEAFFGQGTRLTVV.

The genes are TRBV7-9 and TRBJ1-3; D gene uncertain. The CDR3 loop spans 14 amino acids. Looked up from germline, CDR1 is SEHNR and CDR2 is FQNEAQ (reference sequence). V was pared by 5 bases and J by 5 bases, with 13 bases between. In nucleotides, the CDR3 is TGTGCCAGCAGCCTCCTTGGAGGTCGAAACACCATATATTTT. Protein: CASSLLGGRNTIYF.

J is TRBJ1-1 and V is TRBV19; a weak D match, TRBD1 (6 bases). Germline CDR1 and CDR2: LNHDA and SQIVND (reference sequence). Trimming left V 11 bases short and J 0 bases short, with 13 bases between. This CDR3 spans 13 amino acids. CDR3 coding DNA: TGTGCCTCGGCAAGGGGGATGAACACTGAAGCTTTCTTT. This codes for CASARGMNTEAFF.

The chain has TRBV6-5 and TRBJ1-5, with TRBD1 as a possible D gene (5 bases). Germline V gives CDR1 MNHEY, CDR2 SVGAGI. CDR3 length: 14 amino acids. The V end was cut by 6 bases, the J end by 12 bases, with 21 bases between. The CDR3 nucleotides read TGTGCCAGCAGGTTAGGGACGGTCGCCAGTCGCCAGCATTTT. This codes for CASRLGTVASRQHF.

The V gene is TRBV19, the J gene TRBJ2-7; D perhaps matches TRBD2 (5 bases). CDR3 length: 15 amino acids. The V end lost 5 bases, the J end lost 3 bases, and 17 bases lay between the germline ends. Germline values: CDR1 LNHDA, CDR2 SQIVND (reference sequence). CDR3 coding DNA: TGTGCCAGTAGTGTACTAGGTTCGCAAGACTACGAGCAGTACTTC. Its protein is CASSVLGSQDYEQYF.

The V and J genes are TRBV6-2 or TRBV6-3 and TRBJ1-5, with D uncertain. This CDR3 region has 14 residues. V lost 2 bases and J 5 bases, leaving 10 bases between the germline ends. Germline V gene lookup returns CDR1 MNHEY and CDR2 SVGEGT. Here the CDR3 reads CASSYVRRDQPQHF. The CDR3 DNA is TGTGCCAGCAGTTACGTTAGGAGGGATCAGCCCCAGCATTTT.

This rearrangement joins TRBV6-2 or TRBV6-3 to TRBJ2-5, with a possible D match to TRBD1 (8 bases). Germline V lookup: CDR1 MNHEY, CDR2 SVGEGT. The CDR3 is 14 amino acids. The V and J ends lost 4 bases and 5 bases respectively, with 14 bases between them. As DNA, the CDR3 is TGTGCCAGCAGTTCGGACAGGGAGGGGGAGACCCAGTACTTC. This gives the protein CASSSDREGETQYF.

The genes are TRBV27 and TRBJ1-2, with 8 bases aligning to TRBD1. The CDR3 is made up of 16 amino acids. CDR1 and CDR2 (germline): MNHEY, SMNVEV (reference sequence). With V trimmed by 6 bases and J by 1 base, 10 bases remained unmatched. The CDR3 DNA reads TGTGCCAGCAGCCCCGAGACAGGGGTCGTTAACTATGGCTACACCTTC. Translated, it gives CASSPETGVVNYGYTF.

V usage is TRBV6-4 and J usage is TRBJ2-3; TRBD2 matches 8 bases. V was pared by 3 bases and J by 6 bases, with 8 bases of the junction left unmatched. This CDR3 region has 15 residues. The germline gives CDR1 MRHNA, CDR2 SNTAGT. CDR3 in amino acids: CASSEFSGTEDTQYF. The CDR3 region has the DNA TGTGCCAGCAGTGAGTTTAGCGGGACTGAGGATACGCAGTATTTT.

CDR3 coding DNA: TGTGCTAGTGGTTTGGCACCGACCTACGAGCAGTACTTC. Translating gives CASGLAPTYEQYF. The chain employs TRBV12-5 and TRBJ2-7; no clear D. CDR1 LGHNT and CDR2 FRNRAP come from the germline V gene. V was trimmed by 1 base and J by 2 bases, leaving 6 bases between them. The CDR3 loop spans 13 amino acids. The variable domain in full, completed from reference TRBV12-5 and TRBJ2-7, reads DARVTQTPRHKVTEMGQEVTMRCQPILGHNTVFWYRQTMMQGLELLAYFRNRAPLDDSGMPKDRFSAEMPDATLATLKIQPSEPRDSAVYFCASGLAPTYEQYFGPGTRLTVT.

The chain carries TRBV6-1 and TRBJ1-2, with 7 bases aligning to TRBD1. The CDR3 totals 16 residues. Unmatched junction bases numbered 7, after V lost 3 bases and J lost 0 bases. The V gene's germline CDR1 is MNHNS and CDR2 SASEGT. The CDR3 loop reads CASSDTGTVPNYGYTF. CDR3 nucleotide sequence: TGTGCCAGCAGTGATACCGGGACAGTCCCTAACTATGGCTACACCTTC.

The rearrangement links TRBV7-2 to TRBJ2-7; weak D call: TRBD1 (6 bases). V lost 2 bases, J lost 6 bases, and 17 bases lay in between. The germline CDR1 and CDR2 sequences are SGHTA and FQGNSA. This CDR3 has 15 amino acids. CDR3 nucleotide sequence: TGTGCCAGCAGCTTACAGGGAGCAGGGGTTTCCGAGCAGTACTTC. Translation gives CASSLQGAGVSEQYF.

The V gene is TRBV19, the J gene TRBJ2-1; 8 nucleotides align to TRBD2. CDR3 size: 15 residues. Germline-derived CDR1 and CDR2 are LNHDA and SQIVND (reference sequence). V lost 9 bases to trimming and J lost 2 bases; unmatched junction nucleotides: 9. Here the CDR3 reads CASQERESPYNEQFF. The CDR3 region has the DNA TGTGCCAGCCAAGAGCGGGAGTCCCCCTACAATGAGCAGTTCTTC.

This sequence joins TRBV2 and TRBJ1-1, with unresolved D. From germline, CDR1 is SNHLY and CDR2 FYNNEI. Trimming cost V 4 bases and J 2 bases, with 5 bases left between them. This CDR3 is built from 12 residues. CDR3 coding DNA: TGTGCCAGCAGTGTGGGAAACACTGAAGCTTTCTTT. It translates to CASSVGNTEAFF.

The chain has TRBV3-1 (or the pseudogene TRBV3-2) and TRBJ1-5; D gene unclear. Trimming removed 0 bases from V and 7 bases from J, with 7 bases in between. The CDR3 extends over 13 amino acids. Germline lookup yields CDR1 LGHDT and CDR2 YNNKEL (reference sequence). The CDR3 is CASSQDRKQPQHF. The CDR3 bases are TGTGCCAGCAGCCAAGATAGAAAGCAGCCCCAGCATTTT.

The gene calls are TRBV18 and TRBJ2-5; 9 bases are shared with TRBD2. The CDR3 has 18 residues. The trim removed 4 bases at V and 5 bases at J, leaving 17 bases unmatched. Germline assignment: CDR1 KGHSH and CDR2 LQKENI. The CDR3 reads CASSRFHSGSNEHETQYF. The CDR3 DNA reads as TGTGCCAGCTCACGGTTTCATAGCGGGAGTAATGAACATGAGACCCAGTACTTC.

CDR3 sequence: CASSLWDTQYF. The CDR3 DNA reads TGTGCCAGCAGCTTGTGGGATACGCAGTATTTT. The chain employs TRBV5-4 and TRBJ2-3; D remains ambiguous. The V gene's germline CDR1 is SGHNT and CDR2 YYREEE (reference sequence). The length of the CDR3 is 11 residues. Trimming took off 1 base at V and 6 bases at J, with 3 bases between the two ends.

The chain uses TRBV6-2 or TRBV6-3 and TRBJ2-3; no clear D. The V gene lost 0 bases and the J gene lost 5 bases, with 6 bases spanning the gap. The CDR3 is made up of 13 amino acids. Germline lookup yields CDR1 MNHEY and CDR2 SVGEGT. CDR3 nucleotide sequence: TGTGCCAGCAGTTACTCGCGTAGAGATACGCAGTATTTT. This gives the protein CASSYSRRDTQYF.

The chain is built from TRBV28 and TRBJ1-1, with no clear D. CDR1 MDHEN and CDR2 SYDVKM come from the germline V gene. The CDR3 sequence is 13 residues long. The V gene lost 7 bases and the J gene lost 1 base, with 10 bases spanning the gap. The CDR3 nucleotides read TGTGCCAGCATAGGGAAAAAGAACACTGAAGCTTTCTTT. Translated, it gives CASIGKKNTEAFF.